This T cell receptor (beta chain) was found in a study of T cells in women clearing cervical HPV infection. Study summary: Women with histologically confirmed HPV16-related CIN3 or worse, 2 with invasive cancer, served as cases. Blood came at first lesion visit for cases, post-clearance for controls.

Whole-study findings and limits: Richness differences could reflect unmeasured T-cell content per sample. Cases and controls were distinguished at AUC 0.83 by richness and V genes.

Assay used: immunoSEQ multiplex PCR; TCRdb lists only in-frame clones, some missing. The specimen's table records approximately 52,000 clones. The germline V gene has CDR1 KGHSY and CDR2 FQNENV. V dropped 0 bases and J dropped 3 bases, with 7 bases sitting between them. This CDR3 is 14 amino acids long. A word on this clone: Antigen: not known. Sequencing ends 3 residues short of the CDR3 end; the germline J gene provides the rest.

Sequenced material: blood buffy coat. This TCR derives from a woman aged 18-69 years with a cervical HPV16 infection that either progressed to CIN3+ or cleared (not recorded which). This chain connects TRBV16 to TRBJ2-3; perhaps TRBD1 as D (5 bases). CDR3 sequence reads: CASSQSRGTDTQYF. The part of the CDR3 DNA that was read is TGTGCCAGCAGCCAATCAAGGGGTACAGATACG. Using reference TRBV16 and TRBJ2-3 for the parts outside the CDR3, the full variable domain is GEEVAQTPKHLVRGEGQKAKLYCAPIKGHSYVFWYQQVLKNEFKFLISFQNENVFDETGMPKERFSAKCLPNSPCSLEIQATKLEDSAVYFCASSQSRGTDTQYFGPGTRLTVL.